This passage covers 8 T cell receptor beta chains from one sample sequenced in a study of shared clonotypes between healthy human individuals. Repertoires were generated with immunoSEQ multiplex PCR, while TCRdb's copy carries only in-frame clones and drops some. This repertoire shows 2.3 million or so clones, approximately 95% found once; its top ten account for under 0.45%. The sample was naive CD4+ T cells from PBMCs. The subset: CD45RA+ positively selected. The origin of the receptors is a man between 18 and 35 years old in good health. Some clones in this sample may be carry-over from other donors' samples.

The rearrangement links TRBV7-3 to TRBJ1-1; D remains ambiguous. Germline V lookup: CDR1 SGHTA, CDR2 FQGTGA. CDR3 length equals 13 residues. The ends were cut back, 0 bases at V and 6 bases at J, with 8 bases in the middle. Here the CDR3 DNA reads TGTGCCAGCAGCTTAACGAAGGGCTCTGAAGCTTTCTTT. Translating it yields CASSLTKGSEAFF.

The CDR3 loop is CAWRQGTLYTDTQYF. In DNA form, the CDR3 reads TGTGCCTGGAGGCAGGGGACCCTCTACACAGATACGCAGTATTTT. This sequence joins TRBV30 and TRBJ2-3, with D perhaps TRBD1 (6 bases). The CDR3 spans 15 residues. Looked up from germline, CDR1 is GTSNPN and CDR2 is SVGIG (reference sequence). Deletions cut 3 bases from V and 2 bases from J, with 15 bases between. Full variable domain (outside the CDR3, taken from reference TRBV30 and TRBJ2-3): SQTIHQWPATLVQPVGSPLSLECTVEGTSNPNLYWYRQAAGRGLQLLFYSVGIGQISSEVPQNLSASRPQDRQFILSSKKLLLSDSGFYLCAWRQGTLYTDTQYFGPGTRLTVL.

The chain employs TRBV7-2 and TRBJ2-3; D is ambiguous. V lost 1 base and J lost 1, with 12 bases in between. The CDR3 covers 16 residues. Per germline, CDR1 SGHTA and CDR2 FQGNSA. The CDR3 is CASSLGFSFGTDTQYF. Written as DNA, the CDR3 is TGTGCCAGCAGCTTAGGGTTTAGCTTCGGCACAGATACGCAGTATTTT.

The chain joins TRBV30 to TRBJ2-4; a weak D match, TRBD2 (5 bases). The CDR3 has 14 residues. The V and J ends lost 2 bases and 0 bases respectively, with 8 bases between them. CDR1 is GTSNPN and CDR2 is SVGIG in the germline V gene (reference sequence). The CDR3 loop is CAWSIGLAKNIQYF. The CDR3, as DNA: TGTGCCTGGAGTATAGGACTAGCCAAAAACATTCAGTACTTC.

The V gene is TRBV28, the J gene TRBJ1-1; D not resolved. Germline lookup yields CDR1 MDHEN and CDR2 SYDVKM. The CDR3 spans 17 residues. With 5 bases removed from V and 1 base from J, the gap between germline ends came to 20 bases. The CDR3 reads CASSPPNLRVTNTEAFF. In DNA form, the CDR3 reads TGTGCCAGCAGTCCCCCCAATTTACGGGTGACGAACACTGAAGCTTTCTTT.

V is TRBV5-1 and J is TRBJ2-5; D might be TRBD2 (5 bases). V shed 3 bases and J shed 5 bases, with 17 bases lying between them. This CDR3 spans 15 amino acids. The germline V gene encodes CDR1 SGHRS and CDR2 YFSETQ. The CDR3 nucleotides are TGCGCCAGCAGCTCCACTAGAGTTGGTCGGGAGACCCAGTACTTC. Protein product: CASSSTRVGRETQYF.

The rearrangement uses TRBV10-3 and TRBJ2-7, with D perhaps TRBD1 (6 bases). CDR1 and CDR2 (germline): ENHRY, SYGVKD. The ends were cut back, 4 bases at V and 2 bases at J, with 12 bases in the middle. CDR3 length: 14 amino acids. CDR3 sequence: CAISGEGGPYEQYF. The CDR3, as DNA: TGTGCCATCAGTGGGGAAGGGGGTCCCTACGAGCAGTACTTC.

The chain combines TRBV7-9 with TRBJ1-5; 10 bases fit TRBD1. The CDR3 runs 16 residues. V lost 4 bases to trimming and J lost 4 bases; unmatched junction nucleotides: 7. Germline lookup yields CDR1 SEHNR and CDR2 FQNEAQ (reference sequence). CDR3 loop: CASSSSGQGKNQPQHF. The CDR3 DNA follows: TGTGCCAGCAGCTCGTCGGGACAGGGGAAAAATCAGCCCCAGCATTTT.